This TCR beta chain was sequenced for a study of regulatory T cells in long-lasting Graves disease. This CDR3 comprises 16 residues. The germline gives CDR1 SQVTM, CDR2 ANQGSEA. This clonotype showed up many times. Construction of TCR beta libraries relied on iRepertoire HTBI primers and on Arm-PCR targeting CDR3 regions. One entry per CDR3 protein results from TCRdb running MiXCR on the multiplex PCR reads. This table has some 250,000 distinct CDR3 sequences, 15% to 20% appearing once. Time point here: newly diagnosed GD, antithyroid drugs for less than 3 months. The authors made the TCR library using RNA they extracted from PBMCs. These same records also appear under a second study, on T cells in Graves' hyperthyroidism and ophthalmopathy. That work adds: Disease duration under 2 months; hyperthyroidism patients were aged 18 to 65.

The chain links TRBV29-1 to TRBJ1-1, with unresolved D. The TCR sequence derives from a woman in her twenties or thirties with Graves disease. The specimen was peripheral blood mononuclear cells (PBMCs), collected at new diagnosis, from a patient treated with antithyroid drugs. CDR3 in DNA: TGCATCTTACCCCGGGCCACGGGGAAGTTGAACACTGAAGCTTTCTTT. It yields the protein CILPRATGKLNTEAFF.